This T cell receptor beta chain was recovered during a study of cytomegalovirus exposure and HLA in healthy donors. Clones were sequenced by immunoSEQ multiplex PCR, and TCRdb holds only the in-frame ones, with some missing. The repertoire consists of under 200,000 clones, with roughly 90% occurring once and the leading ten covering 4% to 5%. The donors formed part of the roughly 120-subject validation cohort, distinct from the roughly 700-subject first cohort. Concerning this clone: Its antigen is as yet unknown.

Points from the study as a whole: The investigators catalogued 164 TCR beta chains as cytomegalovirus-associated. The classifier reportedly diagnosed cytomegalovirus status with high sensitivity and specificity. Three chains tied to CMV proved CMV antigen-specific in vitro.

This CDR3 has 13 residues. In germline, CDR1 is MNHEY, CDR2 SVGAGI. Trimming stripped 6 bases from V and 7 bases from J, with 13 bases between. The origin of this receptor is a young man in good health and CMV-seropositive. Sample: PBMCs. This chain uses TRBV6-5 with TRBJ2-1; weak D call: TRBD2 (5 bases). The CDR3 coding sequence is TGTGCCAGCAGCGGGGTCCCTTATAATGAGCAGTTCTTC. Residues: CASSGVPYNEQFF.